The following is a T cell receptor beta chain sequence with its context. What antigen it recognizes has not been identified. Base qualities were left out, and no much larger clone turns up one base away. The sample originates from a study of T-cell memory formation after mild COVID-19 (dated by TCRdb to about 2021). For context, the study as a whole: TCR sequence clusters from the two donors were largely donor specific. Two young, previously healthy adult volunteers made up the cohort, one male and one female. In a couple of donors, T-cell clones that expanded and contracted after mild COVID-19 were followed by sequencing TCRalpha and TCRbeta repertoires longitudinally.

From the cysteine up to the phenylalanine, the CDR3 has a length of 15 residues. The entry retains the CDR3 DNA only, 45 bases that are in frame from base 1. The germline V gene yields MNHEY for CDR1 and SVGAGI for CDR2. Trimming removed 7 bases from V and 3 bases from J, leaving 15 bases between the germline ends. The paper's findings and limits, for the study overall: Only two mild cases were covered by the study, and larger cohorts that include severe cases with pre-infection samples were considered necessary. From day 15 to 85, contracting clones showed balanced CD4/CD8 phenotypes, whereas a second wave of clones that expanded from day 15 to 37 leaned towards CD4+. Contracting CD4+ clones turned up mainly in the CM and EM memory subsets, whereas EMRA was where CD8+ clones were enriched. The second-wave clones that peaked on day 37 were not confirmed to be SARS-CoV-2 specific. The detection of some responding clones in pre-infection memory suggests that pre-existing cross-reactive memory T cells joined the SARS-CoV-2 response.

Instrument used: Illumina NovaSeq 6000. Using 5'RACE with constant-segment primers, TCRalpha and TCRbeta cDNA libraries were constructed, with sample barcodes and unique molecular identifiers added in the process. RNA was extracted from every sample with Trizol reagent. Library amplification was performed in two PCR steps, and a second sample barcode and Illumina TruSeq adapters were introduced in the second step. Sequencing of the libraries was done on an Illumina NovaSeq, producing 2 x 150 bp paired-end reads. The original pipeline was this. With migec v1.2.7, reads were demultiplexed and then collapsed into UMI-guided consensus sequences. Using mixcr v2.1.11, UMI consensuses were aligned to TRA and TRB V and J templates and then assembled into clonotypes. Expanded or contracted clonotypes were those called significant by both edgeR and NoisET, with noise models trained on biological replicates. For edgeR calls, a false discovery rate-adjusted p below 0.01 and a log2 fold-change threshold of 1 were applied. As an exploratory analysis of dynamics, max-normalized trajectories of the 1000 most abundant clonotypes were examined by PCA with hierarchical clustering. Each responding clone was given a CD4 or CD8 phenotype based on the CD4+ and CD8+ repertoires, which had been sequenced separately. The public reads were reprocessed in TCRdb via fastp at Q25 and MiXCR, keeping in-frame beta chains. Rows are combined by CDR3 protein, so each entry shows the most common genes and DNA. These V and J calls rely on TCRdb rather than the paper's analysis. The sample table contains about 620,000 distinct CDR3 sequences; only one count was recorded for approximately 18% of them. Around 11% of the sample belongs to the ten largest clones.

Ficoll-Paque density gradient centrifugation was the method used to isolate PBMCs. This TCR derives from an adult woman who had mild COVID-19 (a few samples of this study predate the infection). The sample titles of this study are shuffled in the database, so cell type and time point are left out; the donor was told from shared clones. The material sequenced was PBMCs or a T cell subset sorted from them (not recorded which). This chain joins TRBV6-5 to TRBJ2-2, and perhaps TRBD1 as D gene, on 6 matching bases. The nucleotides are TGTGCCAGCAATCCCCAGGGGCGGGACACCGGGGAGCTGTTTTTT. This translates into CASNPQGRDTGELFF.